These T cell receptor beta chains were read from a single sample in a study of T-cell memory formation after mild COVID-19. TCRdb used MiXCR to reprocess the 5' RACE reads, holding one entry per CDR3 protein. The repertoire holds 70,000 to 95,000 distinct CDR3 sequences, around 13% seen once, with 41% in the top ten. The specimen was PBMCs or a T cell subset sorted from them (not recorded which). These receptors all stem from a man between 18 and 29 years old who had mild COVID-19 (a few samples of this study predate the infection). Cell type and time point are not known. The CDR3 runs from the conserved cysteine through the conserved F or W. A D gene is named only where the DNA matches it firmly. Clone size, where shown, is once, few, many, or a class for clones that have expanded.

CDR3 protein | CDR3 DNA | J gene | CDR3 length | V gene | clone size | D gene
CSVEGKGYEQYF | TGCAGCGTTGAAGGGAAGGGCTACGAGCAGTACTTC | TRBJ2-7 | 12 | TRBV29-1 | few | -
CASSQGDSSSDEQFF | TGTGCCAGCAGCCAAGGGGACAGTAGTTCCGATGAGCAGTTCTTC | TRBJ2-1 | 15 | TRBV4-2 | many | TRBD1
CSALLDRLSYEQYF | TGCAGTGCTCTACTGGACAGGCTGAGCTACGAGCAGTACTTC | TRBJ2-7 | 14 | TRBV20-1 | - | TRBD1
CASSIDDRPGYTF | TGTGCCAGCAGCATCGACGACAGGCCTGGCTACACCTTC | TRBJ1-2 | 13 | TRBV9 | - | -
CASSPLQGATGELFF | TGTGCCAGCTCACCATTACAGGGTGCCACCGGGGAGCTGTTTTTT | TRBJ2-2 | 15 | TRBV18 | few | -
CASSRGQGVLTEAFF | TGTGCCAGCTCCCGGGGACAGGGGGTCTTGACTGAAGCTTTCTTT | TRBJ1-1 | 15 | TRBV18 | - | TRBD1
CASSINGLVGELFF | TGTGCCAGCAGCATAAACGGTTTGGTCGGGGAGCTGTTTTTT | TRBJ2-2 | 14 | TRBV6-5 | - | -
CASTDRRGNTQYF | TGTGCCAGCACCGATCGCCGGGGGAATACGCAGTATTTT | TRBJ2-3 | 13 | TRBV6-5 | - | -
CASSLDRSYNEQFF | TGTGCCAGCAGCTTAGACAGGAGCTACAATGAGCAGTTCTTC | TRBJ2-1 | 14 | TRBV7-9 | once | -
CASSQEKGWNTEAFF | TGCGCCAGCAGCCAAGAAAAGGGATGGAACACTGAAGCTTTCTTT | TRBJ1-1 | 15 | TRBV4-1 | - | -
CSARPSGDSGANVLTF | TGCAGTGCTCGACCTTCAGGCGACTCTGGGGCCAACGTCCTGACTTTC | TRBJ2-6 | 16 | TRBV20-1 | few | -
CASSQGPGAQETQYF | TGTGCCAGCAGCCAGGGCCCAGGAGCCCAAGAGACCCAGTACTTC | TRBJ2-5 | 15 | TRBV7-3 | - | -
CASSYSTSEQFF | TGTGCCAGCAGTTACAGCACCAGTGAGCAGTTCTTC | TRBJ2-1 | 12 | TRBV6-2/TRBV6-3 | few | -
CASSQDPGPRETQYF | TGTGCCAGCAGCCAAGATCCGGGGCCACGAGAGACCCAGTACTTC | TRBJ2-5 | 15 | TRBV3-1 | few | -
CASSQERGKAPLHF | TGTGCCAGCAGCCAAGAAAGGGGGAAGGCACCCCTCCACTTT | TRBJ1-6 | 14 | TRBV3-1 | - | -
CASRLAWSHNEQFF | TGTGCCAGCAGATTGGCTTGGTCTCATAATGAGCAGTTCTTC | TRBJ2-1 | 14 | TRBV12-3/TRBV12-4 | few | -
CAWRGGLETQYF | TGTGCCTGGAGGGGGGGGTTGGAGACCCAGTACTTC | TRBJ2-5 | 12 | TRBV30 | - | TRBD2
CASSGFGGQPHSPLHF | TGTGCCAGCAGTGGATTCGGGGGACAGCCACATTCACCCCTCCACTTT | TRBJ1-6 | 16 | TRBV25-1 | few | TRBD1
CASISGSSYNSPLHF | TGTGCCAGCATCTCAGGGAGCTCCTATAATTCACCCCTCCACTTT | TRBJ1-6 | 15 | TRBV7-8 | many | -
CASSPTGLYEQYF | TGTGCCAGCAGCCCGACAGGGCTCTACGAGCAGTACTTC | TRBJ2-7 | 13 | TRBV7-9 | once | TRBD1
CASSPQAEHQETQYF | TGCGCCAGCAGCCCTCAAGCGGAGCATCAAGAGACCCAGTACTTC | TRBJ2-5 | 15 | TRBV4-1 | - | -
CASSYEQGASTEAFF | TGTGCCAGCAGTTACGAACAGGGGGCGAGCACTGAAGCTTTCTTT | TRBJ1-1 | 15 | TRBV6-5 | few | TRBD1
CASSRTGGAYNEQFF | TGTGCCAGCAGCAGGACAGGGGGCGCGTACAATGAGCAGTTCTTC | TRBJ2-1 | 15 | TRBV11-3 | - | TRBD1
CASSPGMNTGELFF | TGCGCCAGCAGCCCAGGAATGAACACCGGGGAGCTGTTTTTT | TRBJ2-2 | 14 | TRBV5-1 | large | -
CASSHRSGLAGLETQYF | TGCGCCAGCAGTCACCGATCGGGACTAGCGGGGTTAGAGACCCAGTACTTC | TRBJ2-5 | 17 | TRBV23-1 | - | TRBD2
CASSPSQGTGELFF | TGTGCCAGCAGCCCCTCACAGGGAACCGGGGAGCTGTTTTTT | TRBJ2-2 | 14 | TRBV11-2 | many | -
CASSLWDEQYF | TGTGCCAGCAGTTTATGGGACGAGCAGTACTTC | TRBJ2-7 | 11 | TRBV28 | - | -
CASSLALWQPQHF | TGTGCCAGCAGTTTAGCGCTGTGGCAGCCCCAGCATTTT | TRBJ1-5 | 13 | TRBV12-3/TRBV12-4 | few | -
CASSPLTGGTEAFF | TGTGCCAGCAGTCCTTTGACAGGCGGGACTGAAGCTTTCTTT | TRBJ1-1 | 14 | TRBV27 | few | -
CASVGGRGWSGYTF | TGTGCCAGCGTGGGGGGGCGAGGGTGGAGTGGCTACACCTTC | TRBJ1-2 | 14 | TRBV12-3/TRBV12-4 | - | -
CASSQLGQGAGYTF | TGCGCCAGCAGCCAATTGGGACAGGGCGCTGGCTACACCTTC | TRBJ1-2 | 14 | TRBV4-3 | few | TRBD1